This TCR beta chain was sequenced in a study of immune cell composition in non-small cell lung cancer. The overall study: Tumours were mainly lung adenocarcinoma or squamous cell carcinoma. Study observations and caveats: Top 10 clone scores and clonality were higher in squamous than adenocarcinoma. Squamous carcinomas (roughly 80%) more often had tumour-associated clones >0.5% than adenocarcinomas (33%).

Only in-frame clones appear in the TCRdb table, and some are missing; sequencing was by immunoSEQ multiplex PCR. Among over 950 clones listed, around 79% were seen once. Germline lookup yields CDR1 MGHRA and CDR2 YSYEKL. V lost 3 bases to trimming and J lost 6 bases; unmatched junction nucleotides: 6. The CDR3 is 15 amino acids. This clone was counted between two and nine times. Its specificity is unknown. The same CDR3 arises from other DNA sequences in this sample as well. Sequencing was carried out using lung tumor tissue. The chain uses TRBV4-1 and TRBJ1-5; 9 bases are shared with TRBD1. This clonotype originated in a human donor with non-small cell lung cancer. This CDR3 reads CASSQDRGEGQPQHF. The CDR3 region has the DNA TGCGCCAGCAGCCAGGACAGGGGTGAGGGTCAGCCCCAGCATTTT.